This T cell receptor (beta chain) is drawn from a study of blood T cell repertoires in COVID-19. At the level of the study: T cells, B-cell-depleted T cells, or PBMCs provided the cDNA or gDNA that served as material.

Per the authors' pipeline: Reference gene primer amplification gave estimated nucleated cell counts. Generated by immunoSEQ multiplex PCR, the TCRdb table keeps only in-frame clones and is missing some. The D gene and trimming were derived from the DNA, and the V and J assignments and clone size from that table. Of 200,000 to 300,000 clones listed, approximately 85% are singletons. Per germline, CDR1 SEHNR and CDR2 FQNEAQ (reference sequence). CDR3 length: 15 residues. V shed 1 base, J shed 6 bases, and the junction held 3 bases outside the gene matches. The sample consisted of peripheral blood. The chain recombines TRBV7-9 with TRBJ2-7; 13 bases agree with TRBD2. The TCR was taken from a man between 50 and 59 years old with acute or convalescent COVID-19. The CDR3 DNA sequence: TGTGCCAGCAGCTTAGGGACTAGCGGGAGACCCGAGCAGTACTTC. Residues: CASSLGTSGRPEQYF.